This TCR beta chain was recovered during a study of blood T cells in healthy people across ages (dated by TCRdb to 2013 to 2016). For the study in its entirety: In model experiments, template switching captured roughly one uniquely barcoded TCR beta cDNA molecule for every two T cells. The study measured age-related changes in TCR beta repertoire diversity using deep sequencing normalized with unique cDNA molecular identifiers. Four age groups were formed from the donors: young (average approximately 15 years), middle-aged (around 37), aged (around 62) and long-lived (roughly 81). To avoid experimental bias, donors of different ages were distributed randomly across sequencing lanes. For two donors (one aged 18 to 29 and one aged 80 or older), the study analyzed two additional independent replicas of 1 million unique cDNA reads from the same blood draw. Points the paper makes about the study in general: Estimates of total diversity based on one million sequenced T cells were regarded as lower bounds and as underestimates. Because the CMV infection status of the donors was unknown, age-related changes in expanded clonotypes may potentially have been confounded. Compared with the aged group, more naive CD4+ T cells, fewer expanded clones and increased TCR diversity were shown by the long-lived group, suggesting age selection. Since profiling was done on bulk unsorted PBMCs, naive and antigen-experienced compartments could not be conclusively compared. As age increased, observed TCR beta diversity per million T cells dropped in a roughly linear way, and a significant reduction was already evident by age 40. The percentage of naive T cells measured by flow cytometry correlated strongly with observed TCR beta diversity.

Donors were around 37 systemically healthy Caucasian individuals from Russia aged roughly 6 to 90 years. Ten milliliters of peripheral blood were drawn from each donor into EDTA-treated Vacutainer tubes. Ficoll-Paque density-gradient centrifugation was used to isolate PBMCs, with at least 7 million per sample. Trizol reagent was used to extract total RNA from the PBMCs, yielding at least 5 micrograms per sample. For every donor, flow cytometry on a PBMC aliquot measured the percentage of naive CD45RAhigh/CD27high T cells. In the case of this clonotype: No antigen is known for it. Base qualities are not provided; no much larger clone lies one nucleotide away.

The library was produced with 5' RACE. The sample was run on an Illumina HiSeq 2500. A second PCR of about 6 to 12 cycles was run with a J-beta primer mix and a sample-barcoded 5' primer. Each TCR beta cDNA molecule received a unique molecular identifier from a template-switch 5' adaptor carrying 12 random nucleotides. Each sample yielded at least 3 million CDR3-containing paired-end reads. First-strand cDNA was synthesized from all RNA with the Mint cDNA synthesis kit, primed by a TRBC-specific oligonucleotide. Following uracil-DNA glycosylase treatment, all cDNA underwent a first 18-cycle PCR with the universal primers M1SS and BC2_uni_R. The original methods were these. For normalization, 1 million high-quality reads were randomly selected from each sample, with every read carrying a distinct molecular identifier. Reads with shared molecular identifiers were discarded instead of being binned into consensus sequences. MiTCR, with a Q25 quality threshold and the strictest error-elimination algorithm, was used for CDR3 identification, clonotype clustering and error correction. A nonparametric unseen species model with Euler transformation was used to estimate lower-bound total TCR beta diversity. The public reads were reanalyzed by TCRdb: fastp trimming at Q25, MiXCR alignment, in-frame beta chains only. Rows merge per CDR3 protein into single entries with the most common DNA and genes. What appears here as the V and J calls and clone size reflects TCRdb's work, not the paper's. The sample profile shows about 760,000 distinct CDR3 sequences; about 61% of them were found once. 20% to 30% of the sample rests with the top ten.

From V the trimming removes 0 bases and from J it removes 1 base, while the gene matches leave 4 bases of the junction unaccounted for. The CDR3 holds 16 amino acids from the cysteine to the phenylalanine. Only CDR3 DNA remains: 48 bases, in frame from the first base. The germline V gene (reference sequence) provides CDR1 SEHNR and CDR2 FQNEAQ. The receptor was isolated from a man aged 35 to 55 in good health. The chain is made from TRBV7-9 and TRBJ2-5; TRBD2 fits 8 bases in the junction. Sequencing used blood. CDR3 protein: CASSLASGTLQETQYF. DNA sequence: TGTGCCAGCAGCTTAGCTAGCGGGACCCTCCAAGAGACCCAGTACTTC.